Reported below is one T cell receptor beta chain. The antigen remains unidentified. As for the donors, each was a healthy bone marrow donor. This entry belongs to a study of cytomegalovirus exposure and HLA in healthy donors. As for the study in general: An early release of data contained about 85 million unique TCRs, which came from HLA-typed donors. Study-wide results and caveats: V- and J-gene trimming in TCR beta was tied to a missense DCLRE1C variant by an analysis performed later. About 87% or about 30% of the time was how often most TCR beta V segments were productive, according to an earlier analysis.

The V end lost 4 bases, the J end lost 0 bases, and 7 bases lay between the germline ends. This CDR3 is 13 amino acids long. Germline lookup yields CDR1 GTSNPN and CDR2 SVGIG (reference sequence). The PCR had 60 Vbeta and 13 Jbeta primers. The table came from immunoSEQ multiplex PCR; TCRdb's copy has only in-frame clones and leaves some out. The table has about 140,000 clones, about 84% seen once. The source material was PBMCs. The source is a man aged 50-60 years in good health and CMV-seronegative. The chain links TRBV30 to TRBJ1-5; D is undetermined. The CDR3 DNA sequence: TGTGCCTGGACGGGGAATAGCAATCAGCCCCAGCATTTT. Translated, it gives CAWTGNSNQPQHF.